The 10 T cell receptor beta chains below come from one sample, sequenced in a study of beta chain features in type 1 diabetes. Sequenced material consisted of expressed TCRB transcripts (all of the isolated RNA was reverse transcribed). The protocol was immunoSEQ multiplex PCR, while the TCRdb copy is restricted to in-frame clones and leaves out a portion. The table has a few hundred thousand clones, roughly 31% seen once. The sequenced sample consisted of naive CD4+ T cells from blood. The source is a man younger than 30 in good health.

In its sample, this clone was seen a few times. J is TRBJ2-1 and V is TRBV12-5, with D perhaps TRBD2 (5 bases). Germline CDR1 and CDR2: LGHNT and FRNRAP. This CDR3 has 11 residues. V lost 6 bases and J lost 8, with 8 bases in between. This CDR3 reads CASGWGDEQFF. CDR3 nucleotide sequence: TGTGCTAGTGGCTGGGGAGATGAGCAGTTCTTC.

A word on this clone: An end of the junction differs from the germline gene, which may be a read error. This rearrangement joins TRBV25-1 to TRBJ1-2; D gene ambiguous. Per the germline V gene, CDR1 is MGHDK and CDR2 is SYGVNS. The CDR3 spans 11 residues. CDR3 coding DNA: TGTGCCAGCAGTGACAACTATGGCCACACCTTC. Protein product: CASSDNYGHTF.

This clone was seen only a few times. The chain couples TRBV30 to TRBJ2-7; D call uncertain. CDR1 and CDR2 (germline): GTSNPN, SVGIG (reference sequence). This CDR3 comprises 15 residues. V lost 2 bases, J lost 7 bases, and 21 bases lay in between. The CDR3 sequence is CAWSSIGGWLREQYF. DNA for the CDR3: TGTGCCTGGAGTAGTATAGGCGGATGGCTCAGGGAGCAGTACTTC.

This chain joins TRBV6-6 and TRBJ1-4; D is unclear. The length of the CDR3 is 13 residues. Germline V lookup: CDR1 MNHNY, CDR2 SVGAGI (reference sequence). Trimming removed 6 bases at V and 8 bases at J, with 13 bases between. As DNA, the CDR3 is TGTGCCAGCAGCGGGATCTGGGGAGAAAAACTGTTTTTT. Its translation is CASSGIWGEKLFF.

The table lists this clone with a few counts. This chain links TRBV5-4 with TRBJ1-2, with a possible D match to TRBD1 (6 bases). Trimming shortened V by 5 bases and J by 2 bases, and 19 bases separated the two germline ends. This CDR3 spans 16 amino acids. CDR1 is SGHNT, CDR2 YYREEE, per germline (reference sequence). The CDR3 nucleotides read TGTGCCAGCAGGGCACCGTCTCGGCAGGGGAACTATGGCTACACCTTC. It encodes CASRAPSRQGNYGYTF.

This clone turned up a few times. This chain links TRBV7-9 with TRBJ2-7, with D tentatively TRBD2 (6 bases). Looked up from germline, CDR1 is SEHNR and CDR2 is FQNEAQ (reference sequence). V was pared by 3 bases and J by 0 bases, with 6 bases between. There are 13 residues in the CDR3. The CDR3 bases are TGTGCCAGCAGCTTGCGGGGCTCCTACGAGCAGTACTTC. Translated: CASSLRGSYEQYF.

This clone appeared once. This rearrangement joins TRBV30 to TRBJ1-1, with D unresolved. V lost 6 bases to trimming and J lost 4 bases, with 15 bases between them. Germline CDR1 is GTSNPN and CDR2 is SVGIG (reference sequence). The CDR3 length is 13 residues. CDR3 DNA: TGTGCCTGCGCCCGTCCTCGGCTCACTGAAGCTTTCTTT. Translating it yields CACARPRLTEAFF.

This clone was detected a few times. Different DNA sequences within this sample yield the same CDR3. The rearrangement uses TRBV29-1 and TRBJ2-1; D gene ambiguous. In germline, CDR1 is SQVTM, CDR2 ANQGSEA. CDR3 length: 11 residues. Trimming shortened V by 4 bases and J by 4 bases, and 5 bases separated the two germline ends. The CDR3 sequence is CSVAGYNEQFF. In nucleotides, the CDR3 is TGCAGCGTTGCCGGTTACAATGAGCAGTTCTTC.

This clone was seen only a few times. This chain links TRBV18 with TRBJ2-7, with no clear D. The V gene's germline CDR1 is KGHSH and CDR2 LQKENI. V lost 5 bases, J lost 3 bases, and 11 bases lay in between. CDR3 length equals 13 residues. The CDR3 loop reads CASSTPQSYEQYF. CDR3 bases: TGTGCCAGCTCAACGCCCCAAAGCTACGAGCAGTACTTC.

This clone was detected once. V is TRBV28 and J is TRBJ1-1, with TRBD1 matching over 7 bases. Trimming cost V 3 bases and J 0 bases; bases outside gene matches: 7. The germline V gene has CDR1 MDHEN and CDR2 SYDVKM. The CDR3 consists of 16 residues. The CDR3 DNA sequence: TGTGCCAGCAGTTTCGAGACAGGGTCGATGAACACTGAAGCTTTCTTT. It yields the protein CASSFETGSMNTEAFF.